A single sample is the source of the 8 T cell receptor beta chains below, sequenced in a study of blood T cell repertoires in COVID-19. Method: immunoSEQ multiplex PCR; TCRdb's copy keeps in-frame clones and lacks some. The data contain roughly 300,000 clones, roughly 90% of them singletons. The sequencing sample was made of PBMCs or T cells enriched from blood (not recorded which). These receptors were taken from a woman in her twenties or thirties who had recovered from COVID-19.

The rearrangement uses TRBV7-8 and TRBJ2-3, with 11 bases fitting TRBD1. Trimming at V came to 6 bases and at J to 5 bases, leaving 7 bases not matched to a gene. The CDR3 runs to 15 residues. Germline V gene data show CDR1 as SGHVS and CDR2 as FQNEAQ. In nucleotides, the CDR3 is TGTGCCAGCAGGGTCGGACAGGGGGCAGGAGATACGCAGTATTTT. Its protein is CASRVGQGAGDTQYF. Based on the CDR3 plus reference TRBV7-8 and TRBJ2-3, the full variable domain is GAGVSQSPRYKVAKRGQDVALRCDPISGHVSLFWYQQALGQGPEFLTYFQNEAQLDKSGLPSDRFFAERPEGSVSTLKIQRTQQEDSAVYLCASRVGQGAGDTQYFGPGTRLTVL.

This CDR3 reads CASSTQAPPLLEQYF. CDR3 DNA sequence: TGTGCCAGCAGTACCCAGGCCCCCCCTCTACTCGAGCAGTACTTC. This chain joins TRBV28 and TRBJ2-7; D remains ambiguous. CDR1 MDHEN and CDR2 SYDVKM come from the germline V gene. The CDR3 is 15 amino acids. The V and J ends lost 5 bases and 6 bases respectively, with 20 bases between them. Supplemented by reference TRBV28 and TRBJ2-7, the full variable domain reads DVKVTQSSRYLVKRTGEKVFLECVQDMDHENMFWYRQDPGLGLRLIYFSYDVKMKEKGDIPEGYSVSREKKERFSLILESASTNQTSMYLCASSTQAPPLLEQYFGPGTRLTVT.

The J gene is TRBJ1-2, the V gene TRBV11-2; TRBD1 aligns across 7 bases. Germline V gene data show CDR1 as SGHAT and CDR2 as FQNNGV. CDR3 length: 13 amino acids. With V trimmed by 5 bases and J by 6 bases, 6 bases remained unmatched. CDR3 sequence (DNA): TGTGCCAGCAGCACCCGACAGGGTAATGGCTACACCTTC. Translating it yields CASSTRQGNGYTF.

The chain couples TRBV7-2 to TRBJ2-7; 9 nucleotides line up with TRBD2. Per the germline V gene, CDR1 is SGHTA and CDR2 is FQGNSA. Germline trimming cut 5 bases from V and 4 bases from J; bases unmatched to any gene: 6. This CDR3 has 14 residues. The CDR3 spells CASSPGTSRYEQYF. In nucleotides, the CDR3 is TGTGCCAGCAGCCCCGGGACTAGCCGGTACGAGCAGTACTTC.

The V and J genes are TRBV28 and TRBJ2-2; D call uncertain. Germline V CDR1 and CDR2: MDHEN, SYDVKM. V lost 6 bases and J lost 0, with 8 bases in between. The CDR3 loop spans 14 amino acids. The CDR3 nucleotides are TGTGCCAGCAGCCGGGTCTCGAACACCGGGGAGCTGTTTTTT. Amino acids: CASSRVSNTGELFF.

This clone was observed once. The V call is TRBV11-3, the J call TRBJ2-2; D gene uncertain. This CDR3 region has 12 residues. V lost 5 bases, J lost 2 bases, and 3 bases lay in between. CDR1 is SGHNT and CDR2 is YENEEA in the germline V gene. Here the CDR3 DNA reads TGTGCCAGCAGCCAAAACACCGGGGAGCTGTTTTTT. It encodes CASSQNTGELFF.

The chain couples TRBV10-3 to TRBJ1-4, with 8 bases aligning to TRBD1. J was trimmed by 7 bases and V by 2 bases; bases with no gene match: 0. Looked up from germline, CDR1 is ENHRY and CDR2 is SYGVKD. The CDR3 loop spans 13 amino acids. The CDR3 bases are TGTGCCATCAGTGAGGGACAGGGTGAAAAACTGTTTTTT. The encoded protein is CAISEGQGEKLFF.

This chain joins TRBV5-5 and TRBJ1-5; no firm D call. This CDR3 contains 17 residues. Germline CDR1 and CDR2: SGHKS and YYEKEE (reference sequence). V lost 2 bases, J lost 0 bases, and 15 bases lay in between. The CDR3 DNA is TGTGCCAGCAGCTTTTTCCCCGCTAGCGATAGCAATCAGCCCCAGCATTTT. It is translated as CASSFFPASDSNQPQHF.